These 23 T cell receptor beta chains share one sample of origin, sequenced in a study of cytomegalovirus exposure and HLA in healthy donors. PCR employed 60 Vbeta and 13 Jbeta primers. Assay: immunoSEQ multiplex PCR; the TCRdb copy retains only in-frame clones and omits some. The sample has over 65,000 clones, 75% seen once; the top ten hold 2% to 2.5%. The sequencing sample was made of PBMCs. These receptors originate from a man aged 35-49 years in good health and CMV-seronegative.

This clone was seen a handful of times. The V and J genes are TRBV7-3 and TRBJ1-1; TRBD1 might be the D (6 bases). Germline V CDR1 and CDR2: SGHTA, FQGTGA. This CDR3 has 14 amino acids. V lost 5 bases and J lost 1, with 11 bases in between. In DNA form, the CDR3 reads TGTGCCAGCAGCCGGGGACATTCGAACACTGAAGCTTTCTTT. Amino acids: CASSRGHSNTEAFF.

The chain joins TRBV5-1 to TRBJ2-7; D remains unclear. There are 15 residues in the CDR3. CDR1 and CDR2 (germline): SGHRS, YFSETQ. Trimming removed 0 bases from V and 0 bases from J, with 10 bases in between. This chain's CDR3 is CASSLGGGNSYEQYF. The CDR3 bases are TGCGCCAGCAGCTTGGGCGGCGGCAACTCCTACGAGCAGTACTTC.

Of note for this clone: The junction departs from germline at one end; a sequencing error may be responsible. The CDR3 nucleotides read TGTGCTAGCAGCTTAATGGGACAGGGGCATAGTGAGCAGTTCTTC. This codes for CASSLMGQGHSEQFF. The rearrangement links TRBV7-7 to TRBJ2-1, with 10 positions matching TRBD1. There are 15 residues in the CDR3. The germline CDR1 and CDR2 sequences are SSHAT and FNYEAQ (reference sequence).

This clone was observed once. This chain joins TRBV30 and TRBJ2-7; 8 bases line up with TRBD2. The J segment lost 2 bases and the V segment lost 5 bases, leaving 5 bases of the junction unmatched. The CDR3 has 13 amino acids. Per the germline V gene, CDR1 is GTSNPN and CDR2 is SVGIG (reference sequence). In DNA, the CDR3 is TGTGCCTGGGAGCGGGAGTCCGCCTACGAGCAGTACTTC. Amino acids: CAWERESAYEQYF.

J is TRBJ2-1 and V is TRBV9; D is undetermined. Germline CDR1 and CDR2: SGDLS and YYNGEE. This CDR3 has 14 amino acids. Between the trimmed V and J ends, which lost 0 bases and 6 bases, there was a span of 10 bases. CDR3 in DNA: TGTGCCAGCAGCGTAGGCGGCAGCTTCAATGAGCAGTTCTTC. Protein sequence: CASSVGGSFNEQFF.

The chain links TRBV7-9 to TRBJ1-1, with 7 bases identical to TRBD1. The CDR3 extends over 14 amino acids. V lost 2 bases, J lost 5 bases, and 5 bases stayed unmatched. Germline V CDR1 and CDR2: SEHNR, FQNEAQ (reference sequence). The CDR3 nucleotides read TGTGCCAGCAGCTTAAGACAGGGAAAGACTGAAGCTTTCTTT. This encodes CASSLRQGKTEAFF.

The rearrangement uses TRBV5-1 and TRBJ2-2; D gene ambiguous. The V gene's germline CDR1 is SGHRS and CDR2 YFSETQ. The germline V and J ends were trimmed by 4 bases and 0 bases, with 7 bases remaining between them. This CDR3 is 14 amino acids long. In nucleotides, the CDR3 is TGCGCCAGCAGCGCCACAGCGAACACCGGGGAGCTGTTTTTT. Residues: CASSATANTGELFF. The full variable domain, in which reference TRBV5-1 and TRBJ2-2 provide the parts outside the CDR3, is KAGVTQTPRYLIKTRGQQVTLSCSPISGHRSVSWYQQTPGQGLQFLFEYFSETQRNKGNFPGRFSGRQFSNSRSEMNVSTLELGDSALYLCASSATANTGELFFGEGSRLTVL.

This clone occurred a few times. The rearrangement links TRBV6-1 to TRBJ1-5, with 8 positions matching TRBD1. This CDR3 comprises 16 residues. V shed 4 bases and J 1 base; nucleotides not matched to a gene: 6. Germline V CDR1 and CDR2: MNHNS, SASEGT. The CDR3 sequence is CASSALRTGSNQPQHF. The CDR3 nucleotides are TGTGCCAGCAGTGCCCTACGGACAGGGAGCAATCAGCCCCAGCATTTT.

This clone showed up just once. The CDR3 DNA reads TGTGCCAGCAGCCAAGTTTCTTACCCAGCGAGCACTGAAGCTTTCTTT. Its translation is CASSQVSYPASTEAFF. This rearrangement joins TRBV14 to TRBJ1-1; D gene uncertain. This CDR3 spans 16 amino acids. Trimming removed 1 base from V and 4 bases from J, with 16 bases in between. Germline V lookup: CDR1 SGHDN, CDR2 FVKESK.

The V call is TRBV18, the J call TRBJ1-6; 7 nucleotides match TRBD1. V shed 8 bases, J shed 7 bases, and the junction held 5 bases outside the gene matches. The CDR3 covers 13 residues. The germline CDR1 and CDR2 sequences are KGHSH and LQKENI. The CDR3 reads CASQQTGNSPLHF. CDR3 nucleotides: TGTGCCAGCCAACAGACAGGGAATTCACCCCTCCACTTT.

The table lists this clone with a few counts. The rearrangement links TRBV6-6 to TRBJ1-1; 12 nucleotides line up with TRBD1. Looked up from germline, CDR1 is MNHNY and CDR2 is SVGAGI (reference sequence). The CDR3 sequence is 15 residues long. Trimming took 2 bases from V and 4 from J; bases not matched to a gene: 2. CDR3 sequence: CASSYPGQGATEAFF. The CDR3, as DNA: TGTGCCAGCAGTTACCCGGGACAGGGGGCCACTGAAGCTTTCTTT.

The J gene is TRBJ1-3, the V gene TRBV10-2; D gene unclear. The CDR3 loop spans 15 amino acids. Per germline, CDR1 WSHSY and CDR2 SAAADI. The V end lost 4 bases, the J end lost 0 bases, and 10 bases lay between the germline ends. The CDR3 region has the DNA TGCGCCAGCAGTGGGAGCTCTAGCTCTGGAAACACCATATATTTT. It yields the protein CASSGSSSSGNTIYF.

The chain has TRBV27 and TRBJ1-2; D is undetermined. The CDR3 contains 12 residues. The ends were cut back, 7 bases at V and 0 bases at J, with 6 bases in the middle. The V gene's germline CDR1 is MNHEY and CDR2 SMNVEV (reference sequence). CDR3 DNA: TGTGCCAGCATGGGCTCTAACTATGGCTACACCTTC. Translated, it gives CASMGSNYGYTF.

CDR3 in DNA: TGTGCCACCCGCCGTCGGGGGGGCACTGAAGCTTTCTTT. Its translation is CATRRRGGTEAFF. This rearrangement joins TRBV19 to TRBJ1-1; possible D gene TRBD1, 5 bases. Looked up from germline, CDR1 is LNHDA and CDR2 is SQIVND (reference sequence). This CDR3 is 13 amino acids long. Trimming removed 10 bases from V and 4 bases from J, with 16 bases in between.

The rearrangement uses TRBV5-1 and TRBJ2-7; 7 nucleotides line up with TRBD1. Germline loops: CDR1 SGHRS, CDR2 YFSETQ. The CDR3 is 15 amino acids. J was trimmed by 4 bases and V by 4 bases; bases with no gene match: 11. The CDR3 here is CASSRGQPLGYEQYF. In DNA form, the CDR3 reads TGCGCCAGCAGCCGGGGACAGCCCCTCGGATACGAGCAGTACTTC.

Written as DNA, the CDR3 is TGTGCCAGCAGCTACGGACAGGTGCTCTCTGGGGCCAACGTCCTGACTTTC. Translating gives CASSYGQVLSGANVLTF. V gene TRBV7-9 combines with J gene TRBJ2-6; TRBD1 agrees at 7 bases. This CDR3 region has 17 residues. Trimming removed 4 bases from V and 0 bases from J; junction bases left unmatched: 6. The germline V gene has CDR1 SEHNR and CDR2 FQNEAQ (reference sequence).

The chain couples TRBV6-5 to TRBJ2-7, with TRBD2 matching 11 bases. CDR1 and CDR2 (germline): MNHEY, SVGAGI. V gave up 4 bases and J gave up 5 bases; unmatched junction bases: 10. CDR3 length: 16 amino acids. The CDR3 DNA is TGTGCCAGCAGTTTATCTAGCGGGGGGCCCTTTAACGAGCAGTACTTC. It encodes CASSLSSGGPFNEQYF.

This clone was seen only a few times. The genes are TRBV15 and TRBJ2-3; D is undetermined. Germline V lookup: CDR1 LNHNV, CDR2 YYDKDF (reference sequence). The CDR3 has 13 residues. V shed 5 bases and J shed 2 bases, with 8 bases lying between them. CDR3 DNA sequence: TGTGCCACCAGCCGCCCACACACAGATACGCAGTATTTT. Translated: CATSRPHTDTQYF.

The chain carries TRBV14 and TRBJ2-5, with 9 positions matching TRBD1. The ends lost 0 bases at V and 3 bases at J; junction bases unmatched: 5. CDR3 length: 16 residues. CDR1 SGHDN and CDR2 FVKESK come from the germline V gene. The CDR3 DNA follows: TGTGCCAGCAGCCAAGATTTCCGGACAGGGGAAGAGACCCAGTACTTC. It codes for CASSQDFRTGEETQYF.

V usage is TRBV7-9 and J usage is TRBJ2-3; TRBD2 is a possible D gene (5 bases). The CDR3 loop spans 15 amino acids. The ends were cut back, 2 bases at V and 2 bases at J, with 11 bases in the middle. Germline lookup yields CDR1 SEHNR and CDR2 FQNEAQ (reference sequence). Here the CDR3 reads CASSLQRSTTDTQYF. In nucleotides, the CDR3 is TGTGCCAGCAGCTTACAGCGGAGTACCACAGATACGCAGTATTTT.

The chain employs TRBV11-2 and TRBJ2-7; tentatively, D is TRBD2 (6 bases). CDR3 size: 16 residues. Trimming shortened V by 7 bases and J by 4 bases, and 23 bases separated the two germline ends. Per germline, CDR1 SGHAT and CDR2 FQNNGV. CDR3 in amino acids: CASTSLMGDSSYEQYF. The CDR3 coding sequence is TGTGCCAGCACCTCTTTAATGGGGGACTCTTCTTACGAGCAGTACTTC.

This rearrangement joins TRBV5-1 to TRBJ2-5; TRBD2 matches 10 bases. This CDR3 contains 13 residues. Losses at the gene ends were 6 bases for V and 5 bases for J; bases not matched to a gene: 4. Germline V gene lookup returns CDR1 SGHRS and CDR2 YFSETQ. The CDR3 region is CASNPGLAETQYF. CDR3 sequence (DNA): TGCGCCAGCAACCCGGGACTAGCGGAGACCCAGTACTTC.

The chain uses TRBV2 and TRBJ2-7; D is possibly TRBD1 (5 bases). Trimming cost V 2 bases and J 3 bases, with 14 bases left between them. Germline V gene lookup returns CDR1 SNHLY and CDR2 FYNNEI. The length of the CDR3 is 15 residues. For the CDR3, the DNA is TGTGCCAGCAGTGAATCGGCAGGGCTGGGCTACGAGCAGTACTTC. Protein product: CASSESAGLGYEQYF. Supplemented by reference TRBV2 and TRBJ2-7, the full variable domain reads EPEVTQTPSHQVTQMGQEVILRCVPISNHLYFYWYRQILGQKVEFLVSFYNNEISEKSEIFDDQFSVERPDGSNFTLKIRSTKLEDSAMYFCASSESAGLGYEQYFGPGTRLTVT.